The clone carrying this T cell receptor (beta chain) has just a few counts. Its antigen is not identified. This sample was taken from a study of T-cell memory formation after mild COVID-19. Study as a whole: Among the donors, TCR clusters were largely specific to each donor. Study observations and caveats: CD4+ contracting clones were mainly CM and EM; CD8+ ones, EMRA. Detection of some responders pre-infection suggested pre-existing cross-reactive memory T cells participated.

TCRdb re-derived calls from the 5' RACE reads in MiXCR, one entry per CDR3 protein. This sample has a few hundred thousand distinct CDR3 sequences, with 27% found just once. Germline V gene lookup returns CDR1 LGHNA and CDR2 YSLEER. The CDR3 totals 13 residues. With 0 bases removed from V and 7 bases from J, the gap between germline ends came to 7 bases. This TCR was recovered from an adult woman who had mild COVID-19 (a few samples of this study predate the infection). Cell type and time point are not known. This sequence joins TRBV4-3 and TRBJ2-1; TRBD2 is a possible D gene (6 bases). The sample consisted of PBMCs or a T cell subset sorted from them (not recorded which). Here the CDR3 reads CASSQESGNEQFF. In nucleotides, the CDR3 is TGCGCCAGCAGCCAAGAGAGCGGGAATGAGCAGTTCTTC.